This T cell receptor beta chain was obtained from a study of T cell responses to AZD1222 COVID-19 vaccine. Measured with immunoSEQ multiplex PCR; TCRdb has only the in-frame clones, and not every one. The table has 150,000 or so clones, 80% to 95% seen once. About this clone itself: The antigen remains undetermined.

The CDR3 covers 12 residues. Deletions cut 4 bases from V and 4 bases from J, with 7 bases between. CDR1 is MDHEN, CDR2 SYDVKM, per germline. Points from the study as a whole: Spike-wide vaccine-associated CD4 TCRs dominated at 160-218 and 743-854.

Sequences were derived from peripheral blood, sampled on day 0 of AZD1222 vaccination. The chain joins TRBV28 to TRBJ1-2; D not resolved. This sequence was found in an adult in good health. For the CDR3, the DNA is TGTGCCAGCAGTTCCGGGTTCTATGGCTACACCTTC. Amino acid sequence: CASSSGFYGYTF.